This T cell receptor beta chain was documented in a study of T cell responses to AZD1222 COVID-19 vaccine. Study context: Second doses that came at about 4 or about 12 weeks were put together. The study, taken as a whole, reports: The donor group comprised mostly white British people and more females; the analysis possibly underestimated clonal diversity. Per reports, nearly half of all spike-specific TCRs target regions that are unmutated in variants.

Points on this clone: What it binds is not known.

V was clipped by 2 bases and J by 9 bases, with 11 bases between them. This CDR3 is 13 amino acids long. Germline V gene lookup returns CDR1 MNHNS and CDR2 SASEGT. Repertoires were generated with immunoSEQ multiplex PCR, while TCRdb's copy carries only in-frame clones and drops some. The table lists around 170,000 clones, approximately 91% of them singletons. V gene TRBV6-1 combines with J gene TRBJ2-1; D ambiguous. The sequencing used peripheral blood, collected on day 0 of AZD1222 vaccination. This TCR was recovered from an adult in good health. CDR3 residues: CASSEISTGEQFF. CDR3 sequence (DNA): TGTGCCAGCAGTGAAATATCGACCGGTGAGCAGTTCTTC.